This TCR beta chain was sequenced for a study of blood T cells in healthy people across ages. Study summary: Using template switching, researchers captured about one barcoded beta molecule for each two T cells.

A second PCR, run for about 7 to 11 cycles, used a sample-barcoded 5' primer plus a J-beta primer mix. A template-switch adaptor that had 12 random nucleotides put a tag on each cDNA molecule. TCRdb re-analysed the 5' RACE reads in MiXCR, keeping a single row per CDR3 protein. The top ten hold approximately 7.7% of the sample, which has 1.5 million to 2 million distinct CDR3 sequences, about 28% seen once. This clonotype showed up just a few times. Its target is not known. General study results and limits: Strongly correlated with naive T cell percentage was TCR beta diversity.

Trimming removed 2 bases at V and 0 bases at J, with 16 bases between. The CDR3 runs to 17 residues. Germline CDR1 MGHRA, CDR2 YSYEKL. This chain uses TRBV4-1 with TRBJ1-2; D is unclear. This sequence was found in a woman aged 25 to 39 in good health. The sequenced material came from blood. The CDR3 loop is CASSQNLGRMTNYGYTF. CDR3 bases: TGCGCCAGCAGCCAAAATTTAGGCAGGATGACTAACTATGGCTACACCTTC.